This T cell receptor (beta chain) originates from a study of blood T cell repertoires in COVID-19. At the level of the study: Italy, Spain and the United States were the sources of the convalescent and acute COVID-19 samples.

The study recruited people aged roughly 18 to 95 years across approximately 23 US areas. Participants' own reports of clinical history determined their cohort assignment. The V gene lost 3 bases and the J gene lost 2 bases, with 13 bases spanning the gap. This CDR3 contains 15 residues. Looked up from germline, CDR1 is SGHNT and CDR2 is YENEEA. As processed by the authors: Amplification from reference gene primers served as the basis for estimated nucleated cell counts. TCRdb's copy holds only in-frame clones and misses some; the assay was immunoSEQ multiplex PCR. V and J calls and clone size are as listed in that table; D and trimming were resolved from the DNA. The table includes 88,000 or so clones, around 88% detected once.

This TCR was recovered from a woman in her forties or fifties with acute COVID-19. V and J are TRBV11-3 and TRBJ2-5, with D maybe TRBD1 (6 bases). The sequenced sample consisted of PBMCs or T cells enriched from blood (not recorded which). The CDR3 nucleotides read TGTGCCAGCAGCTTTCGGGACATACGACAAGAGACCCAGTACTTC. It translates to CASSFRDIRQETQYF.